One and the same sample provided the 21 T cell receptor beta chains below, sequenced in a study of monozygotic twins with inflammatory bowel disease. After re-calling the 5' RACE reads, TCRdb lists one entry per CDR3 protein, DNA absent. The table lists 200,000 to 250,000 distinct CDR3 sequences, with roughly 8% in the top ten. The specimen was blood. These receptors originate from a human donor with ulcerative colitis or Crohn's disease, or a healthy co-twin of an affected twin (not recorded which).

The chain is built from TRBV20-1 and TRBJ2-7; checking the TCRdb D call of TRBD1 is not possible without DNA. The CDR3 is 14 amino acids. Germline values: CDR1 DFQATT, CDR2 SNEGSKA (reference sequence). The CDR3 here is CSASLYRGLYEQYF.

The chain recombines TRBV5-6 with TRBJ1-3; TCRdb's assignment of TRBD1 cannot be checked, as there is no DNA. From germline, CDR1 is SGHDT and CDR2 YYEEEE. The CDR3 is made up of 15 amino acids. This CDR3 is CASSLTDRVGNTIYF.

The chain combines TRBV6-5 with TRBJ2-3. Per the germline V gene, CDR1 is MNHEY and CDR2 is SVGAGI. This CDR3 contains 14 residues. CDR3 protein: CASSYESYTDTQYF.

The chain couples TRBV7-9 to TRBJ1-4. The V gene's germline CDR1 is SEHNR and CDR2 FQNEAQ (reference sequence). CDR3 length: 15 residues. CDR3 region: CASTYLEVGIEKLFF.

The rearrangement joins TRBV5-1 to TRBJ2-5; TCRdb returns TRBD1, unconfirmable since there is no DNA. There are 13 residues in the CDR3. CDR1 is SGHRS, CDR2 YFSETQ, per germline. CDR3 loop: CASSLTGAETQYF.

This chain connects TRBV2 to TRBJ1-1. Germline V gene lookup returns CDR1 SNHLY and CDR2 FYNNEI. The CDR3 runs 16 residues. CDR3 amino acids: CASTISPPGMNTEAFF.

The chain joins TRBV6-5 to TRBJ2-3; TCRdb lists TRBD2, though no DNA is available to test this call. Looked up from germline, CDR1 is MNHEY and CDR2 is SVGAGI. The CDR3 extends over 15 amino acids. CDR3 residues: CASSYFAGAPDTQYF.

The chain combines TRBV20-1 with TRBJ2-3; TCRdb calls TRBD1, which cannot be checked without DNA. Germline assignment: CDR1 DFQATT and CDR2 SNEGSKA (reference sequence). The CDR3 consists of 12 residues. The chain's CDR3 is CSVAGAEDTQYF.

The gene calls are TRBV20-1 and TRBJ1-2; TCRdb picks TRBD1, but there is no DNA to check that call. Germline-derived CDR1 and CDR2 are DFQATT and SNEGSKA (reference sequence). This CDR3 is built from 13 residues. CDR3 amino acids: CSAAKEPKGGYTF.

The chain employs TRBV6-1 and TRBJ1-6; as DNA is missing, the TRBD1 call by TCRdb cannot be tested. This CDR3 has 17 amino acids. Germline lookup yields CDR1 MNHNS and CDR2 SASEGT. This CDR3 is CASRWTGIAAPLSPLHF.

The rearrangement uses TRBV29-1 and TRBJ2-5. CDR1 is SQVTM, CDR2 ANQGSEA, per germline. The CDR3 has 13 residues. The CDR3 protein is CSVRRGYQETQYF.

J is TRBJ2-1 and V is TRBV4-1; TCRdb outputs TRBD2, but without DNA this stays unchecked. Germline assignment: CDR1 MGHRA and CDR2 YSYEKL. The CDR3 is made up of 16 amino acids. The CDR3 region is CASSQGGGRGTNEQFF.

The chain uses TRBV20-1 and TRBJ1-2; TCRdb names TRBD1, which stays unverified in the absence of DNA. Germline values: CDR1 DFQATT, CDR2 SNEGSKA (reference sequence). This CDR3 region has 15 residues. The CDR3 reads CSARDRNREAYGYTF.

The rearrangement links TRBV9 to TRBJ1-5; the D gene TCRdb calls, TRBD1, cannot be checked with no DNA. Germline CDR1 reads SGDLS; CDR2 reads YYNGEE. The CDR3 sequence is 15 residues long. CDR3 amino acids: CASSRPGPAYQPQHF.

This chain links TRBV6-1 with TRBJ2-2; TCRdb lists TRBD2, though no DNA is available to test this call. The CDR3 length is 14 residues. CDR1 is MNHNS, CDR2 SASEGT, per germline. CDR3: CASSLRLSPGELFF.

The gene calls are TRBV5-1 and TRBJ1-6; the D gene TCRdb calls, TRBD1, cannot be checked with no DNA. This CDR3 comprises 15 residues. Germline lookup yields CDR1 SGHRS and CDR2 YFSETQ. The CDR3 spells CASSPRGDYNSPLHF.

V and J are TRBV6-2 or TRBV6-3 and TRBJ2-1; the TCRdb D gene call, TRBD1, has no DNA to confirm it. Germline-derived CDR1 and CDR2 are MNHEY and SVGEGT. The CDR3 covers 16 residues. The CDR3 sequence is CASSYPPGQTRSEQFF.

The V gene is TRBV12-3 or TRBV12-4, the J gene TRBJ1-2; lacking DNA, the TRBD1 call made by TCRdb goes unchecked. This CDR3 contains 11 residues. The CDR3 protein is CASRDREGYTF.

The chain employs TRBV11-2 and TRBJ2-1; TCRdb names TRBD1, which stays unverified in the absence of DNA. The germline V gene has CDR1 SGHAT and CDR2 FQNNGV. CDR3 length: 15 residues. The CDR3: CASSLVQGAINEQFF. Looking up the rest from reference TRBV11-2 and TRBJ2-1 gives the full variable domain: EAGVAQSPRYKIIEKRQSVAFWCNPISGHATLYWYQQILGQGPKLLIQFQNNGVVDDSQLPKDRFSAERLKGVDSTLKIQPAKLEDSAVYLCASSLVQGAINEQFFGPGTRLTVL.

The chain uses TRBV7-8 and TRBJ1-2. CDR1 and CDR2 (germline): SGHVS, FQNEAQ. This CDR3 spans 12 amino acids. The chain's CDR3 is CASSTRSGGYTF.

The chain recombines TRBV4-3 with TRBJ2-3; TCRdb calls TRBD1, which cannot be checked without DNA. Per the germline V gene, CDR1 is LGHNA and CDR2 is YSLEER. This CDR3 spans 18 amino acids. Here the CDR3 reads CASSQDRPPQGLTDTQYF.